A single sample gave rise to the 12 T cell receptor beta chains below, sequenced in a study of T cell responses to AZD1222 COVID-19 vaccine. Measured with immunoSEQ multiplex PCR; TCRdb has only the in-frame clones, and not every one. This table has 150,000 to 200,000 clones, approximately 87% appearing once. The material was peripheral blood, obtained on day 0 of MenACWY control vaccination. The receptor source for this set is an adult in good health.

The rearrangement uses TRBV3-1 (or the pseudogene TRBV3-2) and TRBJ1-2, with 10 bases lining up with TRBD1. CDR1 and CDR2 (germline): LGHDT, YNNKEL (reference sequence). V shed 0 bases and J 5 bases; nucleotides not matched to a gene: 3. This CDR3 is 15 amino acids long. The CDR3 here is CASSQDAGQGYGYTF. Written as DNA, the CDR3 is TGTGCCAGCAGCCAAGATGCGGGACAGGGGTATGGCTACACCTTC.

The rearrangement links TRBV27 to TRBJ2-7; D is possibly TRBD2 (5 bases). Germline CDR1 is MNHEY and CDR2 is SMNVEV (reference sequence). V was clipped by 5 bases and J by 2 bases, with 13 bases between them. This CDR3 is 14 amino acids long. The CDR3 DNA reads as TGTGCCAGCAGTCCCCGAAGCGGAACCTACGAGCAGTACTTC. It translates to CASSPRSGTYEQYF.

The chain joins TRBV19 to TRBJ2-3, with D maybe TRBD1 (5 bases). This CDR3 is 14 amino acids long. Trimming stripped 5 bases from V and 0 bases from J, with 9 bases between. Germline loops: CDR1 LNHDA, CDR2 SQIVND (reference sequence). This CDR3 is CASSSPGSTDTQYF. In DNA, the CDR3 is TGTGCCAGTAGTTCGCCAGGGAGCACAGATACGCAGTATTTT.

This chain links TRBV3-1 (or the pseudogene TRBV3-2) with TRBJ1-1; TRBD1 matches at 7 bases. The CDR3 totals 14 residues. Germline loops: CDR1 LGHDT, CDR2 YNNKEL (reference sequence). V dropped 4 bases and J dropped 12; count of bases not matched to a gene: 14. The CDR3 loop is CASSLLSVGTATFF. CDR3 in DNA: TGTGCCAGCAGCCTACTTTCGGTTGGGACAGCGACTTTCTTT.

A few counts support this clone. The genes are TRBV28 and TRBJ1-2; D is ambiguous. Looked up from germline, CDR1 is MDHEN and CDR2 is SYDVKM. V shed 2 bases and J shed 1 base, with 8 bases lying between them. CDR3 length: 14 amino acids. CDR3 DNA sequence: TGTGCCAGCAGTTTAGCACGGGTTAACTATGGCTACACCTTC. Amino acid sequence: CASSLARVNYGYTF.

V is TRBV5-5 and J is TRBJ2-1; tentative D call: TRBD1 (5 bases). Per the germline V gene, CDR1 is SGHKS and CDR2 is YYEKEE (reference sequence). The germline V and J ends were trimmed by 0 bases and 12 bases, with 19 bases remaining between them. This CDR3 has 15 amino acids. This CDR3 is CASSLGWVGAVGQFF. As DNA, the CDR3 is TGTGCCAGCAGCTTGGGATGGGTAGGGGCAGTCGGGCAGTTCTTC.

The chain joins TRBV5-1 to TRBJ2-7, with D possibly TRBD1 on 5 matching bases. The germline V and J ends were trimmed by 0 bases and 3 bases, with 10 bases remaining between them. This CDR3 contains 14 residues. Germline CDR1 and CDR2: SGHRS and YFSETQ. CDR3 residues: CASSLARVGYEQYF. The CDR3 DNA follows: TGCGCCAGCAGCTTGGCCAGGGTCGGCTACGAGCAGTACTTC.

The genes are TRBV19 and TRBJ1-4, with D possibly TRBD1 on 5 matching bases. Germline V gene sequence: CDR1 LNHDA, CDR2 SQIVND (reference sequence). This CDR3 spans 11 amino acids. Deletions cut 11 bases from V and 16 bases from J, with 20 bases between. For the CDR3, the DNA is TGTGCCTCCCGAGGAGACAGCAATCCGTTTTTT. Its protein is CASRGDSNPFF.

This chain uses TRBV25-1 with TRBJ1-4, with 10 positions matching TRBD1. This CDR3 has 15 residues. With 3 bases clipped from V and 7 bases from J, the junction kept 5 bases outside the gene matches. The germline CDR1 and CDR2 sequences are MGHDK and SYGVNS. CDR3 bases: TGTGCCAGCAGTGACTCAGGGACAGGGGTTGAAAAACTGTTTTTT. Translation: CASSDSGTGVEKLFF.

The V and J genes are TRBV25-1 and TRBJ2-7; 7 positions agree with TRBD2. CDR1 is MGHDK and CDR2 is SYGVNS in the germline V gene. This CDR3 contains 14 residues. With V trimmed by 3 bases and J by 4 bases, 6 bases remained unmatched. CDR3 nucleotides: TGTGCCAGCAGTGAGGGGACTATTGGGTACGAGCAGTACTTC. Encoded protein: CASSEGTIGYEQYF.

The CDR3 DNA reads TGTGCCAGCAGCCCCACGGGACAGAACTACGAGCAGTACTTC. Protein sequence: CASSPTGQNYEQYF. The V gene is TRBV7-2, the J gene TRBJ2-7, with 7 nucleotides matching TRBD1. The V segment lost 5 bases and the J segment 3 bases; nucleotides outside the gene matches: 7. Germline CDR1 SGHTA, CDR2 FQGNSA. There are 14 residues in the CDR3.

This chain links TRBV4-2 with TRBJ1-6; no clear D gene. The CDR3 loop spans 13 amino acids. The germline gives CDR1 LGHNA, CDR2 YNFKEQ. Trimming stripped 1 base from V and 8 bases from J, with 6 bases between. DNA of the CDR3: TGTGCCAGCAGCCAAGCGAGAGATTCACCCCTCCACTTT. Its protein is CASSQARDSPLHF.